This T cell receptor beta chain was found in a study of T cells in Graves' hyperthyroidism and ophthalmopathy. This clonotype came up many times. Germline CDR1 and CDR2: KGHSH and LQKENI. V was cut by 0 bases and J by 3 bases, with 14 bases left in between. The CDR3 contains 16 residues. TCR beta CDR3 regions were amplified from RNA. TCR CDR3 regions were first amplified by RT-PCR with HTBI primers. TCRdb passed the multiplex PCR reads through MiXCR, listing each CDR3 protein once. The top ten hold over 25% of the sample, which has about 280,000 distinct CDR3 sequences, 20% to 25% seen once. The sequencing sample was made of blood. V gene TRBV18 combines with J gene TRBJ2-5; possible D gene TRBD2, 5 bases. The TCR comes from a man in his forties with Graves' hyperthyroidism that later progressed to Graves' ophthalmopathy. The CDR3 protein is CASSPPIGRAEETQYF. The DNA of the CDR3 is TGTGCCAGCTCACCACCAATTGGGAGAGCCGAAGAGACCCAGTACTTC. Together with reference TRBV18 and TRBJ2-5, the CDR3 gives the full variable domain: NAGVMQNPRHLVRRRGQEARLRCSPMKGHSHVYWYRQLPEEGLKFMVYLQKENIIDESGMPKERFSAEFPKEGPSILRIQQVVRGDSAAYFCASSPPIGRAEETQYFGPGTRLLVL.